A single sample gave rise to the 30 T cell receptor beta chains below, sequenced in a study of identifying expanded T cells in peripheral blood (dated by TCRdb to 2018 to 2020). The library was prepared using the immunoSEQ multiplex PCR assay. The immuneACCESS repertoire file appears here via TCRdb, limited to in-frame rearrangements. These files lack a portion of the clones; in checked studies, under half of the deficit traces to unresolved V genes, and the cause of the others is not known. The sample table records approximately 140,000 clones; around 88% of these occur just once. Clones ranked in the top ten supply 7% to 10% of the sample. Input material: blood. The receptor source for this set is a person aged 18 to 69 in good health.

This chain joins TRBV10-3 and TRBJ2-7; a weak D match, TRBD1 (5 bases). The V end was cut by 7 bases, the J end by 6 bases, with 19 bases between. The CDR3 is made up of 14 amino acids. CDR1 and CDR2 from the germline V gene are ENHRY and SYGVKD. The CDR3 loop reads CAITQGASGLEQYF. The CDR3 nucleotides are TGTGCCATCACCCAAGGGGCCTCCGGGCTCGAGCAGTACTTC.

A single count supports this clone. V usage is TRBV6-1 and J usage is TRBJ1-2; D is possibly TRBD1 (5 bases). V was trimmed by 1 base and J by 8 bases, leaving 14 bases between them. The CDR3 is made up of 14 amino acids. The germline V gene has CDR1 MNHNS and CDR2 SASEGT. The CDR3 loop reads CASSEGVRAGGYTF. The DNA of the CDR3 is TGTGCCAGCAGTGAAGGAGTCAGGGCAGGAGGCTACACCTTC.

The V and J genes are TRBV30 and TRBJ1-2; TRBD1 matches at 8 bases. The CDR3 runs 14 residues. The germline V gene encodes CDR1 GTSNPN and CDR2 SVGIG (reference sequence). With V trimmed by 2 bases and J by 2 bases, 4 bases remained unmatched. Here the CDR3 reads CAWSRRQGNYGYTF. The DNA of the CDR3 is TGTGCCTGGAGTAGAAGACAGGGGAACTATGGCTACACCTTC.

This rearrangement joins TRBV5-1 to TRBJ2-1; 14 nucleotides align to TRBD2. The V segment lost 4 bases and the J segment 7 bases; nucleotides outside the gene matches: 13. Germline V CDR1 and CDR2: SGHRS, YFSETQ. The CDR3 spans 18 residues. The chain's CDR3 is CASSPRIGTSGSGNEQFF. CDR3 nucleotides: TGCGCCAGCAGCCCGAGGATCGGGACTAGCGGGAGTGGTAATGAGCAGTTCTTC.

This chain uses TRBV9 with TRBJ2-5, with 10 bases that match TRBD1. The CDR3 totals 18 residues. Germline V gene sequence: CDR1 SGDLS, CDR2 YYNGEE. The junction had 16 bases not matched to a gene; V was cut back by 4 bases and J by 4 bases. The CDR3 region is CASSPPRGDRGDGETQYF. CDR3 nucleotide sequence: TGTGCCAGCAGCCCGCCTCGAGGGGACAGGGGAGATGGAGAGACCCAGTACTTC.

V usage is TRBV10-3 and J usage is TRBJ1-5; D not certain. Germline V CDR1 and CDR2: ENHRY, SYGVKD. The germline V and J ends were trimmed by 4 bases and 2 bases, with 12 bases remaining between them. The CDR3 is made up of 15 amino acids. The CDR3 region is CAISVDLSGNQPQHF. Written as DNA, the CDR3 is TGTGCCATCAGTGTGGATCTTTCTGGCAATCAGCCCCAGCATTTT.

The CDR3 protein is CASSRPGQGGSEQYF. In nucleotides, the CDR3 is TGTGCCAGCAGCCGTCCGGGACAGGGGGGAAGCGAGCAGTACTTC. The chain couples TRBV7-9 to TRBJ2-7; TRBD1 agrees at 11 bases. Looked up from germline, CDR1 is SEHNR and CDR2 is FQNEAQ (reference sequence). The CDR3 contains 15 residues. V shed 5 bases, J shed 6 bases, and the junction held 9 bases outside the gene matches.

This clone occurred a few times. The chain has TRBV10-3 and TRBJ1-2, with unresolved D. The CDR3 runs 11 residues. Germline V gives CDR1 ENHRY, CDR2 SYGVKD. V lost 3 bases to trimming and J lost 6 bases, with 5 bases between them. The CDR3 loop reads CAISDLDGYTF. In nucleotides, the CDR3 is TGTGCCATCAGTGATCTTGATGGCTACACCTTC.

The chain uses TRBV5-1 and TRBJ2-7, with 7 positions matching TRBD2. The CDR3 spans 14 residues. Germline CDR1 is SGHRS and CDR2 is YFSETQ. The ends lost 2 bases at V and 0 bases at J; junction bases unmatched: 2. CDR3 amino acids: CASSFAGVSYEQYF. Written as DNA, the CDR3 is TGCGCCAGCAGCTTTGCGGGGGTCTCCTACGAGCAGTACTTC.

J is TRBJ2-4 and V is TRBV14, with D perhaps matching TRBD2 (6 bases). The germline V gene encodes CDR1 SGHDN and CDR2 FVKESK. The CDR3 runs to 16 residues. Trimming removed 4 bases from V and 3 bases from J, with 16 bases in between. The CDR3 region has the DNA TGTGCCAGCAGCCCCGTATGGGGGGTCGGCAAAAACATTCAGTACTTC. This sequence encodes CASSPVWGVGKNIQYF.

On this clone: A much larger clone lies a single base off, so this may be a read error. This chain connects TRBV13 to TRBJ2-3; D call uncertain. Germline CDR1 reads PRHDT; CDR2 reads FYEKMQ (reference sequence). V shed 2 bases and J shed 5 bases, with 5 bases lying between them. The CDR3 is 12 amino acids. This CDR3 reads CASSLYGDTQYF. In nucleotides, the CDR3 is TGTGCCAGCAGCTTATACGGAGATACGCAGTATTTT.

CDR3 nucleotide sequence: TGTGCCAGCTCACCAACGATGACAGGGTACAGCACGAACACCGGGGAGCTGTTTTTT. This translates into CASSPTMTGYSTNTGELFF. This chain uses TRBV18 with TRBJ2-2; 7 nucleotides agree with TRBD1. Germline V CDR1 and CDR2: KGHSH, LQKENI. The CDR3 consists of 19 residues. V was clipped by 2 bases and J by 0 bases; unmatched bases: 12.

V is TRBV15 and J is TRBJ1-5; D is ambiguous. Germline V gene lookup returns CDR1 LNHNV and CDR2 YYDKDF (reference sequence). The germline V and J ends were trimmed by 5 bases and 7 bases, with 9 bases remaining between them. The CDR3 length is 12 residues. The CDR3 nucleotides are TGTGCCACCAGCCTAGAGGTCCAGCCCCAGCATTTT. It is translated as CATSLEVQPQHF. Based on the CDR3 plus reference TRBV15 and TRBJ1-5, the full variable domain is DAMVIQNPRYQVTQFGKPVTLSCSQTLNHNVMYWYQQKSSQAPKLLFHYYDKDFNNEADTPDNFQSRRPNTSFCFLDIRSPGLGDTAMYLCATSLEVQPQHFGDGTRLSIL.

V is TRBV5-8 and J is TRBJ1-1; D possibly corresponds to TRBD1 (5 bases). V gave up 4 bases and J gave up 5 bases, with 21 bases separating them. Germline V gene lookup returns CDR1 SGHTS and CDR2 YDEGEE. The CDR3 length is 16 residues. This CDR3 is CASSLLNFGTGTEAFF. CDR3 in DNA: TGTGCCAGCAGCCTGCTAAATTTTGGGACGGGAACTGAAGCTTTCTTT. Supplemented by reference TRBV5-8 and TRBJ1-1, the full variable domain reads EAGVTQSPTHLIKTRGQQATLRCSPISGHTSVYWYQQALGLGLQFLLWYDEGEERNRGNFPPRFSGRQFPNYSSELNVNALELEDSALYLCASSLLNFGTGTEAFFGQGTRLTVV.

The J gene is TRBJ1-1, the V gene TRBV28; TRBD1 matches 9 bases. From germline, CDR1 is MDHEN and CDR2 SYDVKM. V shed 5 bases and J 8 bases; nucleotides not matched to a gene: 6. The CDR3 has 13 amino acids. The CDR3 DNA follows: TGTGCCAGCAGTCCCGGGACAGGGAGAGAAGCTTTCTTT. Protein sequence: CASSPGTGREAFF. Supplemented by reference TRBV28 and TRBJ1-1, the full variable domain reads DVKVTQSSRYLVKRTGEKVFLECVQDMDHENMFWYRQDPGLGLRLIYFSYDVKMKEKGDIPEGYSVSREKKERFSLILESASTNQTSMYLCASSPGTGREAFFGQGTRLTVV.

The rearrangement links TRBV14 to TRBJ2-7, with TRBD2 identical over 11 bases. This CDR3 has 15 residues. V lost 4 bases to trimming and J lost 3 bases; unmatched junction nucleotides: 5. In germline, CDR1 is SGHDN, CDR2 FVKESK. CDR3 in DNA: TGTGCCAGCAGCCCTGGACTAGCGGGCCACTACGAGCAGTACTTC. Encoded protein: CASSPGLAGHYEQYF. The entire variable domain, with the rest obtained from reference TRBV14 and TRBJ2-7, is as follows: EAGVTQFPSHSVIEKGQTVTLRCDPISGHDNLYWYRRVMGKEIKFLLHFVKESKQDESGMPNNRFLAERTGGTYSTLKVQPAELEDSGVYFCASSPGLAGHYEQYFGPGTRLTVT.

The chain joins TRBV30 to TRBJ2-3; 11 bases agree with TRBD1. Germline CDR1 reads GTSNPN; CDR2 reads SVGIG (reference sequence). Trimming at V came to 0 bases and at J to 5 bases, leaving 7 bases not matched to a gene. The CDR3 runs 16 residues. The DNA of the CDR3 is TGTGCCTGGAGTGTACTCTGGGACAGGGGGTTAGATACGCAGTATTTT. The encoded protein is CAWSVLWDRGLDTQYF.

V usage is TRBV28 and J usage is TRBJ1-1, with TRBD1 matching over 10 bases. CDR3 length: 16 residues. The trim removed 6 bases at V and 3 bases at J, leaving 10 bases unmatched. Germline CDR1 is MDHEN and CDR2 is SYDVKM. The CDR3 here is CASSHPRTGGDTEAFF. The CDR3 region has the DNA TGTGCCAGCAGCCACCCTAGGACAGGGGGAGACACTGAAGCTTTCTTT.

The rearrangement uses TRBV7-7 and TRBJ2-1, with D uncertain. Looked up from germline, CDR1 is SSHAT and CDR2 is FNYEAQ (reference sequence). The CDR3 runs 15 residues. V lost 1 base and J lost 1, with 8 bases in between. CDR3 in DNA: TGTGCCAGCAGCTTAGGGCCAACTTCCTACAATGAGCAGTTCTTC. It specifies CASSLGPTSYNEQFF.

This sequence joins TRBV6-1 and TRBJ2-7, with 7 bases identical to TRBD1. Germline-derived CDR1 and CDR2 are MNHNS and SASEGT. The CDR3 is 14 amino acids. With V trimmed by 4 bases and J by 2 bases, 5 bases remained unmatched. CDR3 sequence reads: CASSGAGGTYEQYF. The CDR3 bases are TGTGCCAGCAGTGGGGCAGGGGGTACCTACGAGCAGTACTTC.

V and J are TRBV13 and TRBJ1-1, with unresolved D. Trimming stripped 1 base from V and 4 bases from J, with 1 base between. CDR1 PRHDT and CDR2 FYEKMQ come from the germline V gene (reference sequence). The CDR3 is 11 amino acids. The CDR3 here is CASSLATEAFF. CDR3 nucleotides: TGTGCCAGCAGCTTAGCCACTGAAGCTTTCTTT.

This rearrangement joins TRBV15 to TRBJ2-1; no definite D call. CDR1 is LNHNV and CDR2 is YYDKDF in the germline V gene (reference sequence). V lost 5 bases, J lost 1 base, and 9 bases lay in between. CDR3 length equals 14 residues. The CDR3 loop reads CATSPGNSYNEQFF. Written as DNA, the CDR3 is TGTGCCACCAGCCCGGGTAATTCCTACAATGAGCAGTTCTTC.

The chain combines TRBV27 with TRBJ2-7; D assignment may be TRBD1 or TRBD2 (5 bases each). CDR1 is MNHEY and CDR2 is SMNVEV in the germline V gene (reference sequence). Trimming pared 5 bases from V and 3 bases from J, leaving 11 bases between. The CDR3 runs 13 residues. CDR3 DNA: TGTGCCAGCAGTCCCCGGGACGACTACGAGCAGTACTTC. It encodes CASSPRDDYEQYF.

The CDR3 DNA sequence: TGTGCCAGCAGCTTAGCGGGAGGTGGCTACGAGCAGTACTTC. It translates to CASSLAGGGYEQYF. The V call is TRBV7-2, the J call TRBJ2-5; D might be TRBD2 (6 bases). Near its end, the DNA agrees better with TRBJ2-7, so the J call may be wrong. The germline CDR1 and CDR2 sequences are SGHTA and FQGNSA. The CDR3 totals 14 residues.

The V and J genes are TRBV7-2 and TRBJ2-1; 10 bases are shared with TRBD2. The length of the CDR3 is 14 residues. V gave up 6 bases and J gave up 9 bases; unmatched junction bases: 8. Per germline, CDR1 SGHTA and CDR2 FQGNSA. The CDR3 spells CASRLTSGVAEQFF. The CDR3, as DNA: TGTGCCAGCAGACTAACTAGCGGGGTGGCTGAGCAGTTCTTC.

The rearrangement uses TRBV4-3 and TRBJ2-5, with TRBD2 identical over 12 bases. This CDR3 is 20 amino acids long. Germline V gene data show CDR1 as LGHNA and CDR2 as YSLEER. V trimming: 1 base; J trimming: 2 bases; junction bases outside the gene matches: 14. CDR3 in amino acids: CASSQAMTSGGAARQETQYF. The CDR3 coding sequence is TGCGCCAGCAGCCAAGCGATGACTAGCGGGGGAGCTGCCCGACAAGAGACCCAGTACTTC.

A single count supports this clone. The rearrangement joins TRBV9 to TRBJ2-5; D uncertain. Trimming left V 2 bases short and J 3 bases short, with 8 bases between. From germline, CDR1 is SGDLS and CDR2 YYNGEE. The CDR3 extends over 13 amino acids. The CDR3 DNA sequence: TGTGCCAGCAGCGTCGCGGATAAAGAGACCCAGTACTTC. This sequence encodes CASSVADKETQYF.

This chain joins TRBV7-3 and TRBJ1-2, with D possibly matching TRBD1 (6 bases). V lost 0 bases to trimming and J lost 1 base, with 9 bases between them. Germline CDR1 and CDR2: SGHTA and FQGTGA. This CDR3 has 15 residues. The DNA for the CDR3 is TGTGCCAGCAGCTTAACAGCACAGGGTAACTATGGCTACACCTTC. This translates into CASSLTAQGNYGYTF.

The V call is TRBV4-2, the J call TRBJ2-3; 8 bases are shared with TRBD2. V shed 0 bases, J shed 9 bases, and the junction held 8 bases outside the gene matches. The CDR3 loop spans 15 amino acids. Per the germline V gene, CDR1 is LGHNA and CDR2 is YNFKEQ. CDR3 nucleotides: TGTGCCAGCAGCCAAGAGACTAGCGCTCGGTCCACGCAGTATTTT. As protein: CASSQETSARSTQYF.

This chain joins TRBV29-1 and TRBJ2-1; possibly TRBD1 for D (6 bases). V lost 7 bases and J 4 bases, leaving 14 bases between the germline ends. This CDR3 spans 13 amino acids. Germline-derived CDR1 and CDR2 are SQVTM and ANQGSEA. Here the CDR3 DNA reads TGCAGCGGAGCCGGGACAACTTACAATGAGCAGTTCTTC. Translated: CSGAGTTYNEQFF.